The 5 T cell receptor beta chains below all came from one sample that was sequenced in a study of blood T cell repertoires in COVID-19. Profiled with immunoSEQ multiplex PCR; TCRdb holds only in-frame clones, not every one. The table shows about 380,000 clones, with around 85% occurring only once. Sequenced sample: peripheral blood. These receptors came from a woman aged 18 to 35 with acute or convalescent COVID-19.

The chain combines TRBV19 with TRBJ1-4, with D possibly TRBD1 on 6 matching bases. The CDR3 loop spans 15 amino acids. From germline, CDR1 is LNHDA and CDR2 SQIVND (reference sequence). Trimming removed 3 bases from V and 4 bases from J, with 12 bases in between. DNA for the CDR3: TGTGCCAGTAGTATCCTGAACAGGGATAATGAAAAACTGTTTTTT. It yields the protein CASSILNRDNEKLFF.

The gene calls are TRBV6-5 and TRBJ1-1, with a tentative D call TRBD1 (5 bases). Germline-derived CDR1 and CDR2 are MNHEY and SVGAGI. V was pared by 5 bases and J by 5 bases, with 9 bases between. This CDR3 spans 12 amino acids. Here the CDR3 reads CASSRDRTEAFF. In DNA, the CDR3 is TGTGCCAGCAGTCGTGACAGAACTGAAGCTTTCTTT.

The chain carries TRBV28 and TRBJ1-1; no firm D call. Germline V gene data show CDR1 as MDHEN and CDR2 as SYDVKM. V shed 11 bases and J shed 0 bases, with 16 bases lying between them. CDR3 length equals 14 residues. The CDR3 DNA sequence: TGTGCCGGTAGATCGGGAGGGCTGAACACTGAAGCTTTCTTT. This gives the protein CAGRSGGLNTEAFF.

The chain is built from TRBV27 and TRBJ2-7; the D gene is possibly TRBD2 (5 bases). Germline CDR1 and CDR2: MNHEY and SMNVEV (reference sequence). V was trimmed by 5 bases and J by 4 bases, leaving 15 bases between them. CDR3 length: 14 residues. Here the CDR3 reads CASSKGTSGYEQYF. The CDR3 nucleotides read TGTGCCAGCAGTAAGGGAACTAGTGGATACGAGCAGTACTTC.

The rearrangement uses TRBV2 and TRBJ1-5; 8 positions match TRBD1. Germline trimming cut 6 bases from V and 10 bases from J; bases unmatched to any gene: 2. The CDR3 runs 11 residues. Germline loops: CDR1 SNHLY, CDR2 FYNNEI. CDR3 DNA: TGTGCCAGCAGAGACAGGGGTCCCCAGCATTTT. Its protein is CASRDRGPQHF.